The 5 T cell receptor beta chains below all came from one sample that was sequenced in a study of shared clonotypes between healthy human individuals. The table came from immunoSEQ multiplex PCR; TCRdb's copy has only in-frame clones and leaves some out. There are roughly 530,000 clones in the sample; 90% to 96% occur only once, and about 0.057% lies in the top ten. Specimen: naive CD4+ T cells sorted from blood. The subset is: CD45RA+ positively selected. The receptors come from a woman in her thirties in good health.

The chain combines TRBV28 with TRBJ1-5; a weak D match, TRBD1 (5 bases). Trimming removed 2 bases from V and 11 bases from J, with 13 bases in between. In germline, CDR1 is MDHEN, CDR2 SYDVKM. This CDR3 has 13 residues. CDR3 region: CASSLSGHLAQHF. For the CDR3, the DNA is TGTGCCAGCAGTTTAAGTGGACATTTGGCCCAGCATTTT. The whole variable domain, remainder taken from reference TRBV28 and TRBJ1-5, is DVKVTQSSRYLVKRTGEKVFLECVQDMDHENMFWYRQDPGLGLRLIYFSYDVKMKEKGDIPEGYSVSREKKERFSLILESASTNQTSMYLCASSLSGHLAQHFGDGTRLSIL.

The V gene is TRBV28, the J gene TRBJ2-7; D uncertain. The CDR3 consists of 14 residues. V lost 6 bases, J lost 2 bases, and 14 bases lay in between. The germline gives CDR1 MDHEN, CDR2 SYDVKM. This CDR3 is CASRTPTGPYEQYF. The CDR3 DNA reads TGTGCCAGCAGGACTCCGACGGGCCCCTACGAGCAGTACTTC.

The V call is TRBV6-5, the J call TRBJ2-1, with a tentative D call TRBD2 (5 bases). The germline gives CDR1 MNHEY, CDR2 SVGAGI. V was pared by 5 bases and J by 2 bases, with 13 bases between. The CDR3 covers 15 residues. CDR3 loop: CASSPTRNPYNEQFF. For the CDR3, the DNA is TGTGCCAGCAGTCCAACTAGAAACCCCTACAATGAGCAGTTCTTC.

The chain couples TRBV6-6 to TRBJ2-2; D remains ambiguous. The V gene's germline CDR1 is MNHNY and CDR2 SVGAGI (reference sequence). Trimming left V 2 bases short and J 2 bases short, with 6 bases between. CDR3 length equals 14 residues. The CDR3 coding sequence is TGTGCCAGCAGTTACCACTCTAACACCGGGGAGCTGTTTTTT. This sequence encodes CASSYHSNTGELFF.

Only one count was recorded for this clone. V gene TRBV5-4 combines with J gene TRBJ1-6; weak D call: TRBD1 (5 bases). Between the trimmed V and J ends, which lost 1 base and 11 bases, there was a span of 16 bases. CDR1 and CDR2 from the germline V gene are SGHNT and YYREEE (reference sequence). This CDR3 spans 15 amino acids. DNA of the CDR3: TGTGCCAGCAGCTTGACCGGGGACCAAGCCCCACCCCTCCACTTT. It translates to CASSLTGDQAPPLHF.